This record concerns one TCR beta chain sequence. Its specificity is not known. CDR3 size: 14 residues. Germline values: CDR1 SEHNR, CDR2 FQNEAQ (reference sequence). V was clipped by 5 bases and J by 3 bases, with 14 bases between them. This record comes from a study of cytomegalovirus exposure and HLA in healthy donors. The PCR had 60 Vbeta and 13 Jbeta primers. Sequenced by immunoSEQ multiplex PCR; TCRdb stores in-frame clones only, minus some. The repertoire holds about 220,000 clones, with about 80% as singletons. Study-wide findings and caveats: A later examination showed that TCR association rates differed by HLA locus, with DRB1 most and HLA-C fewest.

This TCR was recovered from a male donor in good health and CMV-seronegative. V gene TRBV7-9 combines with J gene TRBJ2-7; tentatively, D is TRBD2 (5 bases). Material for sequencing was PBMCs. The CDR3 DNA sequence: TGTGCCAGCAGCCCCGCGGGTGGCCTCTACGAGCAGTACTTC. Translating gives CASSPAGGLYEQYF.